These 14 T cell receptor beta chains originate from one sample sequenced in a study of T-cell memory formation after mild COVID-19. From the 5' RACE reads, TCRdb called clonotypes with MiXCR, one entry per CDR3 protein. The sample lists some 320,000 distinct CDR3 sequences, around 15% occurring once. Sequencing used PBMCs or a T cell subset sorted from them (not recorded which). The receptors originated from a man aged 18 to 35 who had mild COVID-19 (a few samples of this study predate the infection). Cell type and time point are not known.

This clonotype was observed a handful of times. The chain links TRBV28 to TRBJ1-5; D gene ambiguous. CDR1 and CDR2 from the germline V gene are MDHEN and SYDVKM. CDR3 length: 11 amino acids. V lost 6 bases and J 9 bases, leaving 9 bases between the germline ends. The CDR3 spells CASSLGRPQHF. The CDR3 coding sequence is TGTGCCAGCAGCCTCGGGCGGCCCCAGCATTTT.

This rearrangement joins TRBV12-5 to TRBJ2-3; 7 nucleotides match TRBD1. With V trimmed by 1 base and J by 1 base, 2 bases remained unmatched. The CDR3 sequence is 15 residues long. The V gene's germline CDR1 is LGHNT and CDR2 FRNRAP. CDR3 in amino acids: CASGLGQGGTDTQYF. The CDR3 DNA reads TGTGCTAGTGGTTTGGGACAGGGAGGCACAGATACGCAGTATTTT.

This clonotype was found a few times. The chain combines TRBV7-2 with TRBJ1-6; possible D gene TRBD1, 5 bases. V was cut by 1 base and J by 9 bases, with 10 bases left in between. The CDR3 spans 14 residues. Per the germline V gene, CDR1 is SGHTA and CDR2 is FQGNSA. CDR3 sequence (DNA): TGTGCCAGCAGCTTAGGACAGTCCATTTCACCCCTCCACTTT. Amino acid sequence: CASSLGQSISPLHF.

The chain couples TRBV6-5 to TRBJ2-7, with D unresolved. The CDR3 totals 15 residues. Germline lookup yields CDR1 MNHEY and CDR2 SVGAGI. V shed 2 bases and J shed 1 base, with 12 bases lying between them. CDR3 sequence: CASSYQDAPSYEQYF. As DNA, the CDR3 is TGTGCCAGCAGTTACCAGGACGCCCCTTCCTACGAGCAGTACTTC.

This clonotype was picked up a small number of times. This chain joins TRBV7-9 and TRBJ1-5, with D tentatively TRBD1 (5 bases). The V and J ends lost 5 bases and 0 bases respectively, with 14 bases between them. CDR1 is SEHNR, CDR2 FQNEAQ, per germline (reference sequence). The CDR3 totals 16 residues. The CDR3 sequence is CASSPTQDNSNQPQHF. CDR3 sequence (DNA): TGTGCCAGCAGCCCAACGCAGGACAATAGCAATCAGCCCCAGCATTTT.

A few counts support this clonotype. The rearrangement links TRBV27 to TRBJ2-5; D may be TRBD1 or TRBD2 (5 bases each). This CDR3 spans 13 amino acids. V dropped 5 bases and J dropped 1 base, with 8 bases sitting between them. Germline CDR1 MNHEY, CDR2 SMNVEV (reference sequence). In DNA form, the CDR3 reads TGTGCCAGCAGTGGGGGTATCCAAGAGACCCAGTACTTC. Its translation is CASSGGIQETQYF.

This clonotype showed up just a few times. This chain uses TRBV5-1 with TRBJ2-1; 7 nucleotides agree with TRBD2. With V trimmed by 4 bases and J by 8 bases, 6 bases remained unmatched. Looked up from germline, CDR1 is SGHRS and CDR2 is YFSETQ. CDR3 size: 13 residues. The CDR3 protein is CASSHGGGDEQFF. As DNA, the CDR3 is TGCGCCAGCAGCCATGGTGGGGGGGATGAGCAGTTCTTC.

The rearrangement links TRBV7-6 to TRBJ2-5; perhaps TRBD1 as D (6 bases). Germline V gives CDR1 SGHVS, CDR2 FNYEAQ. CDR3 length equals 14 residues. V was cut by 3 bases and J by 4 bases, with 12 bases left in between. The CDR3 is CASSFFEGVETQYF. The CDR3 region has the DNA TGTGCCAGCAGCTTCTTCGAGGGGGTAGAGACCCAGTACTTC.

This sequence joins TRBV6-6 and TRBJ1-2; TRBD1 aligns across 9 bases. V lost 10 bases to trimming and J lost 6 bases; unmatched junction nucleotides: 6. The CDR3 contains 12 residues. CDR1 is MNHNY and CDR2 is SVGAGI in the germline V gene (reference sequence). The CDR3 DNA reads as TGTGCCATTCCACAGGGGGCGCATGGCTACACCTTC. This gives the protein CAIPQGAHGYTF.

A remark on this clonotype: This may come from a read error, since a much larger clone is one base off. The chain uses TRBV2 and TRBJ1-1; a weak D match, TRBD1 (5 bases). This CDR3 comprises 12 residues. Trimming stripped 11 bases from V and 6 bases from J, with 16 bases between. Germline lookup yields CDR1 SNHLY and CDR2 FYNNEI. This chain's CDR3 is CASSRDIAEAFF. The CDR3 DNA follows: TGTGCCTCCAGCAGGGATATCGCTGAAGCTTTCTTT.

Only a few counts were recorded for this clonotype. The chain is built from TRBV7-9 and TRBJ1-3, with unresolved D. CDR1 and CDR2 from the germline V gene are SEHNR and FQNEAQ (reference sequence). The length of the CDR3 is 16 residues. V was pared by 5 bases and J by 0 bases, with 14 bases between. The CDR3 coding sequence is TGTGCCAGCAGCGTCGCGGGGAGTTCCTCTGGAAACACCATATATTTT. Translation gives CASSVAGSSSGNTIYF.

This clonotype was seen more than once but under ten times. The chain is built from TRBV7-9 and TRBJ1-1; D uncertain. Germline V CDR1 and CDR2: SEHNR, FQNEAQ (reference sequence). V dropped 0 bases and J dropped 3 bases, with 11 bases sitting between them. The CDR3 has 15 residues. The chain's CDR3 is CASSLAWTRDTEAFF. The CDR3 DNA is TGTGCCAGCAGCTTAGCCTGGACGCGGGACACTGAAGCTTTCTTT.

The gene calls are TRBV28 and TRBJ1-5; D may be TRBD1 (5 bases). Trimming took off 3 bases at V and 4 bases at J, with 10 bases between the two ends. The CDR3 contains 14 residues. CDR1 and CDR2 (germline): MDHEN, SYDVKM. The CDR3 coding sequence is TGTGCCAGCAGTTTGTTCGGGGGGAATCAGCCCCAGCATTTT. Its protein product is CASSLFGGNQPQHF.

This clonotype was seen only a few times. The chain couples TRBV19 to TRBJ1-1; no clear D. The V gene's germline CDR1 is LNHDA and CDR2 SQIVND (reference sequence). V was clipped by 3 bases and J by 2 bases, with 13 bases between them. The CDR3 has 15 amino acids. The CDR3, as DNA: TGTGCCAGTAGTATTCGTGGCAGACGAAACACTGAAGCTTTCTTT. Amino acids: CASSIRGRRNTEAFF.